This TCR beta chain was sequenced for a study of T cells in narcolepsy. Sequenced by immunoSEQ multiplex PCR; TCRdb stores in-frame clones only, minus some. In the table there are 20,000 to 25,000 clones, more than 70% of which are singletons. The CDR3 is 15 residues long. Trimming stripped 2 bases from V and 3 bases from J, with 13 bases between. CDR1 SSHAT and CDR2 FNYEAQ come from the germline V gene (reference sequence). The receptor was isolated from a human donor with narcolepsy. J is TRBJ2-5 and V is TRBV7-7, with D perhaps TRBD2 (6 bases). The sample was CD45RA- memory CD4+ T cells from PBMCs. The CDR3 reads CASSLIGASEETQYF. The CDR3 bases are TGTGCCAGCAGCTTAATTGGGGCTAGCGAAGAGACCCAGTACTTC.